The rows below give T cell receptor beta chains drawn from one sample of a study of tumor-infiltrating lymphocytes in localized non-small cell lung cancer. Generated by immunoSEQ multiplex PCR, the TCRdb table keeps only in-frame clones and is missing some. Among 13,000 or so clones, about four fifths were seen once, and the ten largest hold under 15%. Sequenced: lung tumor tissue. Receptor source: a human donor with non-small cell lung cancer. The CDR3 runs from the conserved cysteine through the conserved F or W. D genes are given only for firm matches. Not every row has a clone size; where given, it reads once, few, many or a size class.

j_call d_call clone_size v_call cdr3_nt cdr3_aa
TRBJ2-3 . . TRBV2 TGTGCCAGCAGGGGCCCGGGAGCAGATACGCAGTATTTT CASRGPGADTQYF
TRBJ2-7 TRBD2 . TRBV30 TGTGCCTGGAGTTCCCTCTCTAGCGGGAGTGGGCACGAGCAGTACTTC CAWSSLSSGSGHEQYF
TRBJ1-1 . . TRBV9 TGTGCCAGCAGCCCCAGGACCTTGGGCCATGAAGCTTTCTTT CASSPRTLGHEAFF
TRBJ1-2 . . TRBV28 TGTGCCAGCACCCCAGAGGGGCCGGCTTATGGCTACACCTTC CASTPEGPAYGYTF
TRBJ2-1 . . TRBV6-6 TGTGCCAGCACGGGGAGAGCCCAGGCCGATGAGCAGTTCTTC CASTGRAQADEQFF
TRBJ2-1 TRBD1 once TRBV7-2 TGTGCCAGCAGCAGTACAGCCGCCGGACAGGTTTTAGAGCAGTTCTTC CASSSTAAGQVLEQFF
TRBJ2-1 . . TRBV6-5 TGTGCCAGCAGTTATTTCCGGAGCAACCTATACAATGAGCAGTTCTTC CASSYFRSNLYNEQFF
TRBJ2-7 TRBD2 . TRBV10-1 TGCGCCAGCAGTGATTTAGGTAGCGGGGCTCGCGAGCAGTACTTC CASSDLGSGAREQYF
TRBJ2-2 . . TRBV10-3 TGTGCCATCAGTGAAGACAGCTCCACCGGGGAGCTGTTTTTT CAISEDSSTGELFF
TRBJ1-2 TRBD1 . TRBV6-5 TGTGCCAGCAGCGGGACAGCCATTAGTAAGGGCTACACCTTC CASSGTAISKGYTF
TRBJ2-5 TRBD1 . TRBV20-1 TGCAGTGCGCCAGGGGGAGAGACCCAGTACTTC CSAPGGETQYF
TRBJ2-2 TRBD1 . TRBV27 TGTGCCAGCAGTCAGGGGACAGCATCTTCCATCACCGGGGAGCTGTTTTTT CASSQGTASSITGELFF
TRBJ2-2 . . TRBV6-1 TGTGCCAGCAGTGTGAGGGGCACAGACACCGGGGAGCTGTTTTTT CASSVRGTDTGELFF
TRBJ1-5 . . TRBV9 TGTGCCAGCAGCGTAGGAGGGCCCGGGGAGCCCCAGCATTTT CASSVGGPGEPQHF
TRBJ1-1 . . TRBV25-1 TGTGCCAGCAGTTTCCAGATTGAAGCTTTCTTT CASSFQIEAFF
TRBJ1-5 . . TRBV10-3 TGTGCCATCAGTGAGTCTTGGACAGAGAATCAGCCCCAGCATTTT CAISESWTENQPQHF
TRBJ1-6 TRBD1 . TRBV4-1 TGCGCCAGCAGCCAAGATCATACAGGGGATAATTCACCCCTCCACTTT CASSQDHTGDNSPLHF
TRBJ2-5 TRBD2 . TRBV7-6 TGTGCCAGCAGCGGACACAGCGGGGGGGCGGAAGAGACCCAGTACTTC CASSGHSGGAEETQYF
TRBJ2-7 . . TRBV7-9 TGTGCCAGCAGCCGATCTAACTCCTACGAGCAGTACTTC CASSRSNSYEQYF
TRBJ2-5 . few TRBV6-6 TGTGCCAGCAGTTACCAGGGGGAGACCCAGTACTTC CASSYQGETQYF
TRBJ1-2 . . TRBV7-6 TGTGCCAGCAGCTTAGCGGTCGGTGGGGGGGCCTATGGCTACACCTTC CASSLAVGGGAYGYTF
TRBJ1-5 . . TRBV19 TGTGCCAGTAACACCCAAAACAATCAGCCCCAGCATTTT CASNTQNNQPQHF
TRBJ2-7 TRBD2 . TRBV27 TGTGCCAGCAGTTTAAGGACTAGCGGACCCTACGAGCAGTACTTC CASSLRTSGPYEQYF
TRBJ2-7 TRBD1 . TRBV7-9 TGTGCCAGCAGCTCTGGGACAGTCTCCTACGAGCAGTACTTC CASSSGTVSYEQYF
TRBJ1-2 . . TRBV5-1 TGCGCCAGCAGCTCGTCCCGCGCTAACTATGGCTACACCTTC CASSSSRANYGYTF